These 22 T cell receptor beta chains share one sample of origin, sequenced in a study of cytomegalovirus exposure and HLA in healthy donors. A multiplex PCR was run with 60 Vbeta primers and 13 Jbeta primers. Libraries were prepared by immunoSEQ multiplex PCR; TCRdb keeps only in-frame clonotypes and omits some of them. The sample lists around 200,000 clones; about 88% were seen once. Sequenced sample: PBMCs. All receptors come from a woman in her 30s in good health and CMV-seronegative.

Worth noting for this clone: One junction end does not reproduce the germline sequence, and a read error may be involved. CDR3 bases: TGTGCCAGCAAGGGGGGGCCACGCACGGATACGCAGTATTTT. It is translated as CASKGGPRTDTQYF. The chain carries TRBV2 and TRBJ2-3; tentatively, D is TRBD2 (7 bases). The germline V gene has CDR1 SNHLY and CDR2 FYNNEI. CDR3 length: 14 residues.

This chain links TRBV7-6 with TRBJ2-2; 7 bases line up with TRBD1. Germline V gives CDR1 SGHVS, CDR2 FNYEAQ. The V gene end was trimmed by 5 bases and the J gene end by 7 bases; junction bases not matched to a gene: 10. This CDR3 comprises 15 residues. CDR3 coding DNA: TGTGCCAGCAGCGAACAGGGGAATGAAGGCGGGGAGCTGTTTTTT. Residues: CASSEQGNEGGELFF.

The CDR3 sequence: CASSLVAGSGETQYF. For the CDR3, the DNA is TGTGCCAGCAGCTTGGTGGCGGGGAGCGGGGAGACCCAGTACTTC. The gene calls are TRBV5-6 and TRBJ2-5; possibly TRBD2 for D (6 bases). The CDR3 extends over 15 amino acids. From germline, CDR1 is SGHDT and CDR2 YYEEEE. V lost 0 bases and J 5 bases, leaving 14 bases between the germline ends. Together with reference TRBV5-6 and TRBJ2-5, the CDR3 gives the full variable domain: DAGVTQSPTHLIKTRGQQVTLRCSPKSGHDTVSWYQQALGQGPQFIFQYYEEEERQRGNFPDRFSGHQFPNYSSELNVNALLLGDSALYLCASSLVAGSGETQYFGPGTRLLVL.

V is TRBV19 and J is TRBJ2-2; 7 positions match TRBD2. Germline V gene lookup returns CDR1 LNHDA and CDR2 SQIVND (reference sequence). CDR3 length: 16 residues. Trimming removed 7 bases from V and 5 bases from J; junction bases left unmatched: 13. The CDR3 DNA reads as TGTGCCAGTACCTCCAAGGGAGGGGTTATGACCGGGGAGCTGTTTTTT. Encoded protein: CASTSKGGVMTGELFF. The full variable domain, in which reference TRBV19 and TRBJ2-2 provide the parts outside the CDR3, is DGGITQSPKYLFRKEGQNVTLSCEQNLNHDAMYWYRQDPGQGLRLIYYSQIVNDFQKGDIAEGYSVSREKKESFPLTVTSAQKNPTAFYLCASTSKGGVMTGELFFGEGSRLTVL.

This chain connects TRBV5-1 to TRBJ2-1; 13 bases match TRBD2. CDR3 size: 13 residues. CDR1 is SGHRS and CDR2 is YFSETQ in the germline V gene. With 10 bases clipped from V and 7 bases from J, the junction kept 5 bases outside the gene matches. The CDR3 region is CAGGLAGVNEQFF. The CDR3 nucleotides are TGCGCCGGAGGACTAGCGGGAGTAAATGAGCAGTTCTTC.

The count of this clone is one. The chain has TRBV7-9 and TRBJ2-7; possible D gene TRBD2, 5 bases. Germline V gene sequence: CDR1 SEHNR, CDR2 FQNEAQ (reference sequence). The CDR3 covers 15 residues. The V gene lost 2 bases and the J gene lost 6 bases, with 17 bases spanning the gap. In DNA, the CDR3 is TGTGCCAGCAGCTTACCCGGACTGGGAATAGGCGAGCAGTACTTC. It yields the protein CASSLPGLGIGEQYF.

This clone is a singleton in its sample. The CDR3, as DNA: TGTGCCAGCAGCGTAGGAAGTTCGGACTTAAGTTCACCCCTCCACTTT. It specifies CASSVGSSDLSSPLHF. J is TRBJ1-6 and V is TRBV9; no clear D. V was cut by 0 bases and J by 9 bases, with 16 bases left in between. Germline V gene lookup returns CDR1 SGDLS and CDR2 YYNGEE. The CDR3 has 16 amino acids.

The chain is built from TRBV11-2 and TRBJ2-2, with D perhaps TRBD1 (5 bases). CDR1 is SGHAT and CDR2 is FQNNGV in the germline V gene. Trimming shortened V by 3 bases and J by 4 bases, and 6 bases separated the two germline ends. CDR3 length: 13 residues. DNA of the CDR3: TGTGCCAGCAGCTTGGGGCCCACCGGGGAGCTGTTTTTT. This sequence encodes CASSLGPTGELFF.

The chain combines TRBV2 with TRBJ2-7, with D possibly matching TRBD1 (5 bases). This CDR3 spans 15 amino acids. Germline CDR1 is SNHLY and CDR2 is FYNNEI. Trimming shortened V by 3 bases and J by 5 bases, and 17 bases separated the two germline ends. The CDR3 spells CASSEGLVGSHEQYF. The CDR3 DNA reads TGTGCCAGCAGTGAGGGGCTAGTAGGTTCCCACGAGCAGTACTTC.

The chain uses TRBV27 and TRBJ2-2; 8 bases map to TRBD2. The V segment lost 3 bases and the J segment 8 bases; nucleotides outside the gene matches: 14. Germline CDR1 and CDR2: MNHEY and SMNVEV (reference sequence). The CDR3 loop spans 17 amino acids. CDR3 bases: TGTGCCAGCAGTTTGTTTGCGGGGGGTGATTCGATAGGGGAGCTGTTTTTT. This translates into CASSLFAGGDSIGELFF.

This clone was observed a handful of times. The chain has TRBV28 and TRBJ1-2, with TRBD1 identical over 8 bases. The germline gives CDR1 MDHEN, CDR2 SYDVKM. J gave up 4 bases and V 2 bases, and 9 bases lay outside the gene matches. The CDR3 loop spans 16 amino acids. The CDR3 reads CASSLAGGEKIYGYTF. The CDR3 coding sequence is TGTGCCAGCAGTTTAGCAGGGGGCGAGAAGATCTATGGCTACACCTTC.

This sequence joins TRBV4-2 and TRBJ2-5; D is possibly TRBD1 (6 bases). Germline-derived CDR1 and CDR2 are LGHNA and YNFKEQ. The CDR3 sequence is 16 residues long. V gave up 4 bases and J gave up 0 bases, with 15 bases separating them. CDR3 region: CASSLEGQNYQETQYF. CDR3 bases: TGTGCCAGCAGCCTAGAAGGACAGAACTACCAAGAGACCCAGTACTTC.

Here the CDR3 reads CASSLGGVLETQYF. The DNA for the CDR3 is TGTGCCAGCAGCTTGGGGGGCGTCTTGGAGACCCAGTACTTC. The V gene is TRBV5-4, the J gene TRBJ2-5; D may be TRBD1 (5 bases). This CDR3 is 14 amino acids long. Between the trimmed V and J ends, which lost 0 bases and 5 bases, there was a span of 11 bases. CDR1 is SGHNT, CDR2 YYREEE, per germline (reference sequence).

V usage is TRBV28 and J usage is TRBJ2-7; no firm D call. In germline, CDR1 is MDHEN, CDR2 SYDVKM. V lost 6 bases to trimming and J lost 0 bases, with 12 bases between them. The CDR3 contains 14 residues. CDR3 amino acids: CASSPDTLSYEQYF. The CDR3 DNA follows: TGTGCCAGCAGCCCCGACACCCTCTCCTACGAGCAGTACTTC.

J is TRBJ2-5 and V is TRBV19, with D possibly being TRBD1 (7 bases). CDR1 LNHDA and CDR2 SQIVND come from the germline V gene (reference sequence). The CDR3 extends over 16 amino acids. Trimming cost V 4 bases and J 4 bases, with 19 bases left between them. The CDR3 DNA reads as TGTGCCAGTAGTAGGACCTATGGAGGGGGCCGAGAGACCCAGTACTTC. It specifies CASSRTYGGGRETQYF.

V usage is TRBV6-5 and J usage is TRBJ2-1; possibly TRBD2 for D (6 bases). CDR1 MNHEY and CDR2 SVGAGI come from the germline V gene. The CDR3 extends over 15 amino acids. V was shortened by 0 bases and J by 2 bases, with 8 bases between the two germline ends. CDR3: CASSYSGGTYNEQFF. CDR3 nucleotides: TGTGCCAGCAGTTACTCCGGGGGAACCTACAATGAGCAGTTCTTC.

This sequence joins TRBV6-1 and TRBJ2-4; D is perhaps TRBD1 (5 bases). The CDR3 spans 15 residues. Germline V gene sequence: CDR1 MNHNS, CDR2 SASEGT. The V end lost 1 base, the J end lost 5 bases, and 12 bases lay between the germline ends. In DNA, the CDR3 is TGTGCCAGCAGTGAAGGACGAAGCAGGGAAAACATTCAGTACTTC. This codes for CASSEGRSRENIQYF.

This rearrangement joins TRBV5-1 to TRBJ2-7, with TRBD1 matching over 8 bases. This CDR3 spans 15 amino acids. V lost 1 base and J lost 3; bases outside the gene matches: 6. Germline CDR1 SGHRS, CDR2 YFSETQ. The CDR3 reads CASSLTGTGVYEQYF. The CDR3 nucleotides read TGCGCCAGCAGCTTGACCGGGACAGGCGTCTACGAGCAGTACTTC.

The V call is TRBV5-1, the J call TRBJ2-1; D is possibly TRBD2 (7 bases). Germline CDR1 and CDR2: SGHRS and YFSETQ. The V gene lost 0 bases and the J gene lost 7 bases, with 14 bases spanning the gap. The CDR3 spans 15 residues. This CDR3 reads CASSLAAGAGNEQFF. In nucleotides, the CDR3 is TGCGCCAGCAGCTTGGCCGCGGGGGCAGGGAATGAGCAGTTCTTC. The complete variable domain, with remaining parts taken from reference TRBV5-1 and TRBJ2-1, reads KAGVTQTPRYLIKTRGQQVTLSCSPISGHRSVSWYQQTPGQGLQFLFEYFSETQRNKGNFPGRFSGRQFSNSRSEMNVSTLELGDSALYLCASSLAAGAGNEQFFGPGTRLTVL.

V gene TRBV2 combines with J gene TRBJ1-1; 8 nucleotides line up with TRBD1. Germline lookup yields CDR1 SNHLY and CDR2 FYNNEI. The CDR3 has 14 residues. The junction had 6 bases not matched to a gene; V was cut back by 6 bases and J by 3 bases. The CDR3 spells CASSPQGAYTEAFF. In DNA form, the CDR3 reads TGTGCCAGCAGCCCTCAGGGGGCGTACACTGAAGCTTTCTTT.

As for this clone: Germline is not matched at one junction end, which may reflect a read error. The same CDR3 arises from other DNA sequences in this sample as well. This chain uses TRBV13 with TRBJ1-5; no reliable D call. The germline gives CDR1 PRHDT, CDR2 FYEKMQ (reference sequence). CDR3 length: 16 residues. This CDR3 is CASSLGRVSSNQPQHF. CDR3 bases: TGCGCCAGCAGCTTAGGCCGAGTGTCGAGCAATCAGCCCCAGCATTTT.

This clone showed up just a few times. This chain connects TRBV6-6 to TRBJ1-2, with 7 bases matching TRBD1. CDR3 length: 13 amino acids. Germline CDR1 reads MNHNY; CDR2 reads SVGAGI (reference sequence). V was pared by 5 bases and J by 8 bases, with 8 bases of the junction left unmatched. CDR3 sequence (DNA): TGTGCCAGCAGTCCGACGACAGGGCCAGGCTACACCTTC. It yields the protein CASSPTTGPGYTF.